One sample yielded the 2 T cell receptor beta chains listed below, sequenced in a study of T-cell reconstitution after alpha-beta-depleted transplantation in children. Library preparation (for TCRbeta) was performed with unique molecular identifiers. A single record per CDR3 protein comes from TCRdb applying MiXCR to the PCR reads. Of some 500,000 distinct CDR3 sequences listed, approximately 32% are singletons. The sequencing here drew on PBMCs from the stem cell graft donor, taken from the stem cell graft. The receptors come from a human donor who donated a stem cell graft to a child with aplastic anemia.

This clonotype was picked up a small number of times. The DNA of the CDR3 is TGTGCCAGCCTCAGTTTGAGGGTATCCTACAATGAGCAGTTCTTC. Protein: CASLSLRVSYNEQFF. V usage is TRBV9 and J usage is TRBJ2-1; tentatively, D is TRBD2 (5 bases). V lost 7 bases and J lost 1, with 15 bases in between. CDR3 length equals 15 residues. Germline assignment: CDR1 SGDLS and CDR2 YYNGEE. Full variable domain (missing parts from reference TRBV9 and TRBJ2-1): DSGVTQTPKHLITATGQRVTLRCSPRSGDLSVYWYQQSLDQGLQFLIQYYNGEERAKGNILERFSAQQFPDLHSELNLSSLELGDSALYFCASLSLRVSYNEQFFGPGTRLTVL.

The chain joins TRBV5-1 to TRBJ2-1; the D gene is possibly TRBD2 (6 bases). Trimming took off 5 bases at V and 6 bases at J, with 12 bases between the two ends. Germline values: CDR1 SGHRS, CDR2 YFSETQ. This CDR3 spans 13 amino acids. This CDR3 is CASRNDGGNEQFF. As DNA, the CDR3 is TGCGCCAGCAGAAATGACGGGGGCAATGAGCAGTTCTTC.